The TCR beta chain described here comes from a study of shared clonotypes between healthy human individuals. Original analysis: From ImmunoSEQ came sequences covering only the junction and carrying no quality scores, so filtering differed. Profiled with immunoSEQ multiplex PCR; TCRdb holds only in-frame clones, not every one. The V and J calls and clone size are taken from that table; D and trimming were inferred from the DNA. The table records 2 million to 2.5 million clones, roughly 92% of them present only once. The study's findings and limits: Naive subsets generally had larger estimated richness than memory subsets.

In regard to this clone: What it binds is unknown.

The CDR3 sequence is 15 residues long. Germline V gene sequence: CDR1 MNHEY, CDR2 SVGAGI. Trimming removed 6 bases at V and 3 bases at J, with 15 bases between. Sequences were obtained from naive CD4+ T cells from PBMCs. Described subset: CD45RA+ positively selected. The origin of this receptor is a young man in good health. Some clones in this sample may be carry-over from other donors' samples. J is TRBJ1-5 and V is TRBV6-5; tentative D call: TRBD1 (6 bases). In DNA form, the CDR3 reads TGTGCCAGCAGCGCGGGGGGGGGCAACAATCAGCCCCAGCATTTT. It is translated as CASSAGGGNNQPQHF.